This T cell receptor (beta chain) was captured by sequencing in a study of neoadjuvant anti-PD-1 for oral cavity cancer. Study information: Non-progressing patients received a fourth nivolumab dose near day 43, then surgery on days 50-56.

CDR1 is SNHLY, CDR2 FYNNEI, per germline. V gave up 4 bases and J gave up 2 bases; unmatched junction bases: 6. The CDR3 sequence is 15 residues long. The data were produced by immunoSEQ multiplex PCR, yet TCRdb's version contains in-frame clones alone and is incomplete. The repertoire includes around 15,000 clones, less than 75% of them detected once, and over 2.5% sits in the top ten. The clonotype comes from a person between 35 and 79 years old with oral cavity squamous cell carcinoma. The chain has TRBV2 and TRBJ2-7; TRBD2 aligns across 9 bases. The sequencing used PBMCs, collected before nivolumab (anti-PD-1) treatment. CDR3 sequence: CASSVPSGATYEQYF. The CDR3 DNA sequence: TGTGCCAGCAGTGTACCTAGCGGGGCAACCTACGAGCAGTACTTC.